The clone carrying this T cell receptor (beta chain) was seen only a few times. This entry comes from a study of T-cell reconstitution after alpha-beta-depleted transplantation in children. Molecular barcoding with unique molecular identifiers was used for the TCRbeta library. One entry per CDR3 protein results from TCRdb running MiXCR on the PCR reads. The sample includes about 610,000 distinct CDR3 sequences, about 10% of them seen just once. This TCR came from a human donor who donated a stem cell graft to a child with acute myeloid leukemia. The starting material was PBMCs from the stem cell graft donor, obtained from the stem cell graft.

The CDR3 DNA reads TGTGCCAGCAGTGAAGCCCCGGTTCAGCCCCAGCATTTT. Encoded protein: CASSEAPVQPQHF. The chain couples TRBV2 to TRBJ1-5; no clear D gene. The CDR3 covers 13 residues. Deletions cut 0 bases from V and 6 bases from J, with 6 bases between. Germline V CDR1 and CDR2: SNHLY, FYNNEI.